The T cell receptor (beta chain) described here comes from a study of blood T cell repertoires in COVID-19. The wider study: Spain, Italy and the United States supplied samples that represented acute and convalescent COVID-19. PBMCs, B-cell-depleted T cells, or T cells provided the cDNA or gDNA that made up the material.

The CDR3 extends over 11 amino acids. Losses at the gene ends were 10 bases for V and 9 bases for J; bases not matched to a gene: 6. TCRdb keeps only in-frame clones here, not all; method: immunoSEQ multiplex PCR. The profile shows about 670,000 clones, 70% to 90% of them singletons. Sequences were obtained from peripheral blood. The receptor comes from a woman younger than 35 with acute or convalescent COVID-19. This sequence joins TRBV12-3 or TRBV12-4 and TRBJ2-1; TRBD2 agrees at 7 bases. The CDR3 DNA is TGTGCCACCGGACTAGAGGTTGAGCAGTTCTTC. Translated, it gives CATGLEVEQFF.